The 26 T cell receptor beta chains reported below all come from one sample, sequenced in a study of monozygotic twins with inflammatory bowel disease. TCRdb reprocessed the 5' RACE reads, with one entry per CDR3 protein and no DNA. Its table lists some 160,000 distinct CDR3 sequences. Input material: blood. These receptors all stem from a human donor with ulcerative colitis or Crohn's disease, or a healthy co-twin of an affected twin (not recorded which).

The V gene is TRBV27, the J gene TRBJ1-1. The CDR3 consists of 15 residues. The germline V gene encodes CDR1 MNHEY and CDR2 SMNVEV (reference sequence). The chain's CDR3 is CASSLIPPREAEAFF.

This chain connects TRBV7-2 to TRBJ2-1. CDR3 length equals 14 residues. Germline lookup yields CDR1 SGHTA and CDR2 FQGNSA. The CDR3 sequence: CASSLGGSRNEQFF. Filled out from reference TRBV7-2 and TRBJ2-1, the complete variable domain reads GAGVSQSPSNKVTEKGKDVELRCDPISGHTALYWYRQSLGQGLEFLIYFQGNSAPDKSGLPSDRFSAERTGGSVSTLTIQRTQQEDSAVYLCASSLGGSRNEQFFGPGTRLTVL.

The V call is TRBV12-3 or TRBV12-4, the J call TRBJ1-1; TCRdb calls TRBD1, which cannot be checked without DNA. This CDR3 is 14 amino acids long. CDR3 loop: CASRTWTENTEAFF.

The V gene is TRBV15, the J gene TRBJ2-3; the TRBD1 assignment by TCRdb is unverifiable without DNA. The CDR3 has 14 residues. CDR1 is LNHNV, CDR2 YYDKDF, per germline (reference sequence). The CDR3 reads CATSGRRDTDTQYF.

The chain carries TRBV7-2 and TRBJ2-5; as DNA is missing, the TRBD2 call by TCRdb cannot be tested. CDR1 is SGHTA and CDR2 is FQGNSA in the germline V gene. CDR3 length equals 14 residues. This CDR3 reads CASNGLAGLETQYF. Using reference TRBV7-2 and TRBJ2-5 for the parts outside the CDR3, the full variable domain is GAGVSQSPSNKVTEKGKDVELRCDPISGHTALYWYRQSLGQGLEFLIYFQGNSAPDKSGLPSDRFSAERTGGSVSTLTIQRTQQEDSAVYLCASNGLAGLETQYFGPGTRLLVL.

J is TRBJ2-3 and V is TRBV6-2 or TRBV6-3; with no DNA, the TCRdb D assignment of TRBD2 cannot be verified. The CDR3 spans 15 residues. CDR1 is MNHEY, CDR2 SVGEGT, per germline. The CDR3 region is CASTGLAGGSDTQYF.

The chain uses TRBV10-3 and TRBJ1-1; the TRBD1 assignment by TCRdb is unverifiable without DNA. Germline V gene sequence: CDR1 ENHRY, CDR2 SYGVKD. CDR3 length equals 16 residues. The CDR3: CAISRNQDVPGTEAFF.

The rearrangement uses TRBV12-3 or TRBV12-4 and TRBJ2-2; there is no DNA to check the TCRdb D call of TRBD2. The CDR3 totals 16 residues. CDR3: CASSLGLAGHTGELFF.

CDR3: CASSTRPGGPQHF. The chain employs TRBV9 and TRBJ1-5. Germline V gene sequence: CDR1 SGDLS, CDR2 YYNGEE. This CDR3 spans 13 amino acids.

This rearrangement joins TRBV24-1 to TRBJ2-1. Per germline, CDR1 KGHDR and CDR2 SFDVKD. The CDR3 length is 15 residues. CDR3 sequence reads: CATSDLRTKNNEQFF.

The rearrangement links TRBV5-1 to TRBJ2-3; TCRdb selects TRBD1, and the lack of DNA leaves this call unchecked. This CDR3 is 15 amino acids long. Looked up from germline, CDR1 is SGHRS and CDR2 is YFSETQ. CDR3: CASSIGHRGTDTQYF. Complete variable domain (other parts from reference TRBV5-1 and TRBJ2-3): KAGVTQTPRYLIKTRGQQVTLSCSPISGHRSVSWYQQTPGQGLQFLFEYFSETQRNKGNFPGRFSGRQFSNSRSEMNVSTLELGDSALYLCASSIGHRGTDTQYFGPGTRLTVL.

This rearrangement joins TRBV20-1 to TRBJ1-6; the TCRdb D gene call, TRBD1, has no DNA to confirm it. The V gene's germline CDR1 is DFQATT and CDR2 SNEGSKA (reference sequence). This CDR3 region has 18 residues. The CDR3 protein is CSARDPRTPGQGASPLHF.

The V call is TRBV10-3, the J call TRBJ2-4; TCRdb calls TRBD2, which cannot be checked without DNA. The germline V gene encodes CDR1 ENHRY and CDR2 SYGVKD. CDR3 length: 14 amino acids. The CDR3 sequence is CAISDSEGGSIQYF.

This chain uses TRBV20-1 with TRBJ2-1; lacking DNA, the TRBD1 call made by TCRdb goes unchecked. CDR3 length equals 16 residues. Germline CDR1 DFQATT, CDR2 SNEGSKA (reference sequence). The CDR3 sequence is CSAEGVGQGPWDEQFF.

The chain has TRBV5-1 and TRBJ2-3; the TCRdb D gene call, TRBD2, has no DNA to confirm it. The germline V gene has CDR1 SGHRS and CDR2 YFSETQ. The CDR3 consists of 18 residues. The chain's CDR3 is CASSFARLAGGATDTQYF.

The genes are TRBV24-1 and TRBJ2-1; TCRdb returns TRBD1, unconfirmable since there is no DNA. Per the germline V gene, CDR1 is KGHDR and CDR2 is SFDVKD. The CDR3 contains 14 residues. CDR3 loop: CATEGTGGGKEQFF.

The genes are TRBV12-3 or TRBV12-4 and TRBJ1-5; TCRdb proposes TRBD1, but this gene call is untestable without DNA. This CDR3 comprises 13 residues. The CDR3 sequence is CASTLSSDQPQHF.

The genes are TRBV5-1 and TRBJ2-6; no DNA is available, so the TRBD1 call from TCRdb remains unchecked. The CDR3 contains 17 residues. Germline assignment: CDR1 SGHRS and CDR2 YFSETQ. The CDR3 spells CASSPGTGASGANVLTF.

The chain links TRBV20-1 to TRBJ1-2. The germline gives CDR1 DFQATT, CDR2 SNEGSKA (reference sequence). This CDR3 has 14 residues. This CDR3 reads CSARADFINYGYTF.

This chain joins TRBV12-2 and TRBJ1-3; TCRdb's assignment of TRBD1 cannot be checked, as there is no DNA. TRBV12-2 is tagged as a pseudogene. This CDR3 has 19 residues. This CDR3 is CASRSSGTGGTSSGNTIYF.

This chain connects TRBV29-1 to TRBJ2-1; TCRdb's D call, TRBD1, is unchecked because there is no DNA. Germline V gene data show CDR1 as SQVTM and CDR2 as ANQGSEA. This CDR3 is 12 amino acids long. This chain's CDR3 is CSVKDPGNEQFF.

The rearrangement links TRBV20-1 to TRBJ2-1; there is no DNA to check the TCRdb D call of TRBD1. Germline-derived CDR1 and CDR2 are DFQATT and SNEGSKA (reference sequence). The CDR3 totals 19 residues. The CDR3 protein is CSARDTVGIQGILQGEQFF.

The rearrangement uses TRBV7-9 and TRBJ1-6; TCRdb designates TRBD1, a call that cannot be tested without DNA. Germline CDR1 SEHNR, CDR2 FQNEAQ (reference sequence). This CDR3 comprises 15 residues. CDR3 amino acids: CASSETGTGVSPLYF.

CDR3 in amino acids: CASSFFRAAGNTIYF. V gene TRBV28 combines with J gene TRBJ1-3; the TCRdb call, TRBD1, lacks DNA for checking. The germline V gene has CDR1 MDHEN and CDR2 SYDVKM. The CDR3 extends over 15 amino acids.

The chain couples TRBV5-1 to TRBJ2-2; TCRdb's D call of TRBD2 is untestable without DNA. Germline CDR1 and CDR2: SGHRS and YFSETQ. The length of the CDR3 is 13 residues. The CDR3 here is CASSPEEAGELFF.

CDR3 protein: CASSQLGGSSYNEQFF. The chain uses TRBV6-1 and TRBJ2-1; without DNA, the TCRdb call of TRBD1 cannot be checked. The length of the CDR3 is 16 residues. Germline V gene lookup returns CDR1 MNHNS and CDR2 SASEGT.